The sequence of this T cell receptor (beta chain) was determined in a study of T-cell reconstitution after alpha-beta-depleted transplantation in children (dated by TCRdb to 2016 to 2017). A note on the overall study: The study quantitatively tracked T-cell immune reconstitution after TCRalphabeta/CD19-depleted allogeneic hematopoietic cell transplantation in children using TCR repertoire profiling.

As regards this clonotype: Which antigen it targets is not known. No quality values exist for individual bases; no much larger clone is one base distant.

Libraries were constructed by PCR. Sequencer: Illumina HiSeq 2500. Molecular barcoding was employed in the preparation of TCR libraries, with unique molecular identifiers being used to normalize TCRbeta repertoire quantification. The raw public data were reprocessed by TCRdb itself: fastp quality trimming at Q25, MiXCR clonotype calling, in-frame beta chains only. Records with the same CDR3 protein are collapsed into one entry carrying the most frequent genes and DNA. The sample table contains roughly 500,000 distinct CDR3 sequences; only one count was recorded for about a sixth of them. Of the sample, approximately 3% is held by the ten largest clones. The sequence derives from a human donor who donated a stem cell graft to a child with acute lymphoblastic leukemia. This sample comprised PBMCs from the stem cell graft donor, obtained from the stem cell graft.

The CDR3 protein is CASSQGTLEAGEQYF. Read as DNA, the sequence is TGTGCCAGCAGCCAAGGAACTCTAGAGGCGGGCGAGCAGTACTTC. The chain is assembled from TRBV4-2 and TRBJ2-7, with a tentative D gene TRBD2 over 5 matching bases. CDR1 and CDR2, looked up from the germline V gene, are LGHNA and YNFKEQ. The CDR3 has 15 amino acids, counting the end cysteine and phenylalanine. The entry retains the CDR3 DNA only, 45 bases that are in frame from base 1. Trimming costs V 1 base and J 6 bases, and their ends lie 16 bases apart.